The present entry profiles one T cell receptor beta chain with its context. Other nucleotide sequences in the sample specify the same CDR3. The V gene's germline CDR1 is SGHNT and CDR2 YYREEE (reference sequence). The CDR3 runs to 13 residues. V lost 1 base to trimming and J lost 6 bases; unmatched junction nucleotides: 0. This sample is drawn from a study of blood T cell repertoires in COVID-19. About the study: The United States, Italy and Spain provided the acute and convalescent COVID-19 samples.

Here immunoSEQ multiplex PCR was the method, and the copy in TCRdb shows in-frame clones only, minus some. Among about 280,000 clones listed, around 85% were seen once. The chain uses TRBV5-4 and TRBJ2-1; 8 bases agree with TRBD1. The specimen was peripheral blood. This clonotype was obtained from a man over 45 with active or convalescent COVID-19. CDR3 sequence (DNA): TGTGCCAGCAGCTTGACAGGGGGCAATGAGCAGTTCTTC. The encoded protein is CASSLTGGNEQFF.